Following are 8 T cell receptor beta chains from one sample sequenced in a study of CD8 T cells in Susac syndrome. RNA, at about 0.5 to 1 ug, was reverse transcribed with random hexamers. From the immunoSEQ multiplex PCR reads, TCRdb called clonotypes with MiXCR, one entry per CDR3 protein. Of around 110,000 distinct CDR3 sequences detected, about 93% appear once; the ten largest clones hold about 0.28%. The specimen was CD8+ T cells from PBMCs. The receptors come from a human donor with Susac syndrome.

In its sample, this clonotype was seen once. The J gene is TRBJ2-7, the V gene TRBV25-1, with 10 bases fitting TRBD1. V lost 10 bases to trimming and J lost 2 bases; unmatched junction nucleotides: 11. This CDR3 contains 15 residues. Germline assignment: CDR1 MGHDK and CDR2 SYGVNS. The CDR3, as DNA: TGTGCCACCTCGTGGACCGGGACAGGGGCCTACGAGCAGTACTTC. It yields the protein CATSWTGTGAYEQYF.

This clonotype was counted a single time. The chain is built from TRBV9 and TRBJ1-5; D remains unclear. This CDR3 comprises 11 residues. Trimming shortened V by 7 bases and J by 5 bases, and 7 bases separated the two germline ends. Germline CDR1 reads SGDLS; CDR2 reads YYNGEE. CDR3 coding DNA: TGTGCCAGCGGCTCCGATCAGCCCCAGCATTTT. It is translated as CASGSDQPQHF.

The V gene is TRBV10-3, the J gene TRBJ1-5, with TRBD1 as a possible D gene (6 bases). The CDR3 length is 13 residues. Trimming left V 3 bases short and J 6 bases short, with 9 bases between. Germline V gene sequence: CDR1 ENHRY, CDR2 SYGVKD. The CDR3 loop is CAISDRGGQPQHF. CDR3 in DNA: TGTGCCATCAGTGATAGGGGGGGTCAGCCCCAGCATTTT.

Only a few counts were recorded for this clonotype. The chain is built from TRBV20-1 and TRBJ1-2; D is unresolved. CDR1 is DFQATT and CDR2 is SNEGSKA in the germline V gene (reference sequence). V lost 5 bases and J 8 bases, leaving 6 bases between the germline ends. CDR3 length equals 9 residues. CDR3 protein: CSAPGGYTF. Written as DNA, the CDR3 is TGCAGTGCTCCCGGGGGCTACACCTTC.

J is TRBJ2-7 and V is TRBV27, with 10 bases lining up with TRBD1. Per germline, CDR1 MNHEY and CDR2 SMNVEV (reference sequence). V trimming: 2 bases; J trimming: 4 bases; junction bases outside the gene matches: 5. This CDR3 is 15 amino acids long. The CDR3 DNA is TGTGCCAGCAGTTTAGACAGGGGGCGGAGGTACGAGCAGTACTTC. Translated: CASSLDRGRRYEQYF.

This chain connects TRBV4-3 to TRBJ1-1, with D possibly being TRBD1 (6 bases). This CDR3 has 14 residues. Germline V lookup: CDR1 LGHNA, CDR2 YSLEER. The V end lost 0 bases, the J end lost 4 bases, and 9 bases lay between the germline ends. Here the CDR3 DNA reads TGCGCCAGCAGCCAAGATGGAGGGGGCACTGAAGCTTTCTTT. This gives the protein CASSQDGGGTEAFF.

This chain joins TRBV6-5 and TRBJ1-1; D gene unclear. Germline V gene lookup returns CDR1 MNHEY and CDR2 SVGAGI. V gave up 6 bases and J gave up 7 bases, with 9 bases separating them. This CDR3 is 11 amino acids long. The CDR3 DNA sequence: TGTGCCAGCAGCCCGGGTCTTGAAGCTTTCTTT. It translates to CASSPGLEAFF.

This clonotype was recorded a few times. The J gene is TRBJ2-7, the V gene TRBV19; possible D gene TRBD1, 5 bases. The CDR3 is made up of 12 amino acids. The germline CDR1 and CDR2 sequences are LNHDA and SQIVND (reference sequence). Trimming pared 5 bases from V and 2 bases from J, leaving 7 bases between. The CDR3 DNA is TGTGCCAGTAGTGGACAAACCTACGAGCAGTACTTC. This gives the protein CASSGQTYEQYF.